This record looks at one TCR beta chain sequence and its context. The sample belongs to a study of T-cell reconstitution after alpha-beta-depleted transplantation in children. For TCRbeta, the library was prepared with unique molecular identifiers. TCRdb re-called the PCR reads with MiXCR, one entry per CDR3 protein. The table includes approximately 120,000 distinct CDR3 sequences, about 9.6% detected once. This CDR3 region has 13 residues. The V gene lost 0 bases and the J gene lost 3 bases, with 7 bases spanning the gap. CDR1 and CDR2 (germline): SGHDT, YYEEEE. The rearrangement links TRBV5-6 to TRBJ2-7; D not certain. The TCR originated in a girl under three years old who had a stem cell transplant for combined immunodeficiency, so the T cells may come from the graft donor. The sequencing used PBMCs, mostly from graft donor cells, collected 180 days after TCRalphabeta/CD19-depleted stem cell transplant. The CDR3 DNA sequence: TGTGCCAGCAGCTTGGTGCAGAACTACGAGCAGTACTTC. It codes for CASSLVQNYEQYF.